What follows are 19 T cell receptor beta chains derived from one specimen sequenced in a study of blood T cell repertoires in COVID-19. Repertoires were generated with immunoSEQ multiplex PCR, while TCRdb's copy carries only in-frame clones and drops some. The sample contains under 400,000 clones, more than 70% of which appear only once. Sequenced input: peripheral blood. The receptors here all came from a woman aged 25-40 years with COVID-19, enrolled during active disease.

The sample holds one count of this clone. The V gene is TRBV13, the J gene TRBJ2-7; possible D gene TRBD1, 5 bases. Per germline, CDR1 PRHDT and CDR2 FYEKMQ (reference sequence). V lost 5 bases to trimming and J lost 3 bases, with 8 bases between them. CDR3 length: 12 residues. This CDR3 is CASSQGNYEQYF. The CDR3 nucleotides read TGTGCCAGCAGCCAGGGCAACTACGAGCAGTACTTC.

The CDR3 region is CASSLEVGEEFF. CDR3 DNA sequence: TGTGCCAGCAGCTTAGAGGTTGGCGAGGAGTTCTTC. This rearrangement joins TRBV7-9 to TRBJ2-1; D is uncertain. Trimming cost V 1 base and J 14 bases, with 12 bases left between them. CDR1 is SEHNR, CDR2 FQNEAQ, per germline (reference sequence). There are 12 residues in the CDR3.

This chain uses TRBV28 with TRBJ2-2; D gene uncertain. CDR1 is MDHEN, CDR2 SYDVKM, per germline. V shed 7 bases and J shed 0 bases, with 18 bases lying between them. This CDR3 is built from 17 residues. CDR3 loop: CASTFQVSEPNTGELFF. CDR3 sequence (DNA): TGTGCCAGCACCTTTCAGGTTTCAGAACCGAACACCGGGGAGCTGTTTTTT.

J is TRBJ2-3 and V is TRBV27; 8 nucleotides agree with TRBD1. Germline V CDR1 and CDR2: MNHEY, SMNVEV (reference sequence). The V segment lost 3 bases and the J segment 3 bases; nucleotides outside the gene matches: 2. The CDR3 has 14 amino acids. CDR3 region: CASSLRQGTDTQYF. The CDR3, as DNA: TGTGCCAGCAGTTTGCGACAGGGGACAGATACGCAGTATTTT.

The chain recombines TRBV3-1 (or the pseudogene TRBV3-2) with TRBJ1-1; D is unresolved. The CDR3 consists of 14 residues. Germline CDR1 and CDR2: LGHDT and YNNKEL (reference sequence). V was shortened by 0 bases and J by 1 base, with 6 bases between the two germline ends. CDR3 nucleotide sequence: TGTGCCAGCAGCCAAGATGCGGAGAACACTGAAGCTTTCTTT. Its protein product is CASSQDAENTEAFF.

This clone has just one count. The gene calls are TRBV7-9 and TRBJ2-1; tentatively, D is TRBD2 (6 bases). Germline-derived CDR1 and CDR2 are SEHNR and FQNEAQ (reference sequence). CDR3 length: 15 residues. V dropped 4 bases and J dropped 8 bases, with 18 bases sitting between them. The CDR3 region is CASSSRDLVLDEQFF. The CDR3 DNA is TGTGCCAGCAGCTCCCGGGACTTGGTCCTCGATGAGCAGTTCTTC.

V and J are TRBV19 and TRBJ2-4, with D possibly being TRBD2 (5 bases). The CDR3 has 15 residues. Per the germline V gene, CDR1 is LNHDA and CDR2 is SQIVND (reference sequence). Trimming left V 3 bases short and J 0 bases short, with 9 bases between. CDR3 sequence: CASSMPEGAKNIQYF. Written as DNA, the CDR3 is TGTGCCAGTAGTATGCCTGAGGGAGCCAAAAACATTCAGTACTTC.

J is TRBJ2-7 and V is TRBV15, with 8 positions matching TRBD1. The ends lost 5 bases at V and 4 bases at J; junction bases unmatched: 7. The CDR3 is 14 residues long. Germline V CDR1 and CDR2: LNHNV, YYDKDF (reference sequence). CDR3 amino acids: CATSRTGKAYEQYF. The CDR3 DNA reads TGTGCCACCAGCCGGACAGGGAAGGCGTACGAGCAGTACTTC.

The chain employs TRBV6-5 and TRBJ2-5; D possibly corresponds to TRBD2 (6 bases). Germline lookup yields CDR1 MNHEY and CDR2 SVGAGI. The CDR3 runs 14 residues. V lost 3 bases and J 2 bases, leaving 10 bases between the germline ends. For the CDR3, the DNA is TGTGCCAGCAGTTATTCCCTAGCGCAAGAGACCCAGTACTTC. Residues: CASSYSLAQETQYF.

This rearrangement joins TRBV7-8 to TRBJ2-5; D gene ambiguous. The CDR3 runs to 14 residues. The V end was cut by 5 bases, the J end by 3 bases, with 13 bases between. Germline-derived CDR1 and CDR2 are SGHVS and FQNEAQ. This CDR3 is CASSPTTIKETQYF. CDR3 coding DNA: TGTGCCAGCAGCCCCACAACAATAAAAGAGACCCAGTACTTC.

This clone occurred a few times. The sample carries other DNA sequences with the same CDR3. This chain connects TRBV5-1 to TRBJ1-3; 7 bases match TRBD1. The germline V gene encodes CDR1 SGHRS and CDR2 YFSETQ. The CDR3 is 17 amino acids. The V segment lost 4 bases and the J segment 0 bases; nucleotides outside the gene matches: 10. CDR3 amino acids: CASSLRTGRSSGNTIYF. In nucleotides, the CDR3 is TGCGCCAGCAGCCTACGGACAGGCCGTTCCTCTGGAAACACCATATATTTT.

This chain links TRBV27 with TRBJ2-1, with 9 bases aligning to TRBD2. The V and J ends lost 10 bases and 4 bases, in that order; junction bases with no gene match: 14. Germline V gene data show CDR1 as MNHEY and CDR2 as SMNVEV (reference sequence). The CDR3 totals 16 residues. The CDR3 DNA follows: TGTGCCACCGACAACTCCGGGACTAGCAGATACAATGAGCAGTTCTTC. Translation gives CATDNSGTSRYNEQFF.

The J gene is TRBJ2-1, the V gene TRBV30; D might be TRBD2 (6 bases). Trimming took 5 bases from V and 0 from J, leaving 14 bases between them. Germline V gene lookup returns CDR1 GTSNPN and CDR2 SVGIG (reference sequence). The CDR3 has 15 residues. CDR3 nucleotide sequence: TGTGCCTGGGCCCGGACTACAAGCTCCTACAATGAGCAGTTCTTC. It encodes CAWARTTSSYNEQFF.

The sample holds a few counts of this clone. The chain links TRBV9 to TRBJ1-6, with a weak D call TRBD1 (6 bases). This CDR3 spans 15 amino acids. Germline lookup yields CDR1 SGDLS and CDR2 YYNGEE. V was cut by 4 bases and J by 6 bases, with 14 bases left in between. The CDR3, as DNA: TGTGCCAGCAGCCTTTCCATGGACAGTAATTCACCCCTCCACTTT. It codes for CASSLSMDSNSPLHF.

The rearrangement joins TRBV6-2 or TRBV6-3 to TRBJ2-1; D possibly corresponds to TRBD1 (5 bases). Germline values: CDR1 MNHEY, CDR2 SVGEGT. V was cut by 4 bases and J by 12 bases, with 16 bases left in between. The CDR3 runs to 13 residues. The CDR3 sequence: CASSSQATLGQFF. The CDR3 nucleotides read TGTGCCAGCAGTTCACAGGCCACACTGGGGCAGTTCTTC.

This clone occurred many times. The rearrangement links TRBV2 to TRBJ1-2; no clear D. This CDR3 has 14 residues. Trimming took off 6 bases at V and 0 bases at J, with 11 bases between the two ends. In germline, CDR1 is SNHLY, CDR2 FYNNEI. The CDR3 protein is CASREGTSNYGYTF. DNA of the CDR3: TGTGCCAGCAGGGAGGGCACCTCTAACTATGGCTACACCTTC. Together with reference TRBV2 and TRBJ1-2, the CDR3 gives the full variable domain: EPEVTQTPSHQVTQMGQEVILRCVPISNHLYFYWYRQILGQKVEFLVSFYNNEISEKSEIFDDQFSVERPDGSNFTLKIRSTKLEDSAMYFCASREGTSNYGYTFGSGTRLTVV.

The chain joins TRBV5-1 to TRBJ2-7; TRBD2 agrees at 9 bases. CDR3 size: 14 residues. The germline V gene has CDR1 SGHRS and CDR2 YFSETQ. The V and J ends lost 2 bases and 7 bases, in that order; junction bases with no gene match: 7. The CDR3 loop is CASSFVAGGGEQYF. The DNA for the CDR3 is TGCGCCAGCAGCTTTGTGGCGGGAGGGGGTGAGCAGTACTTC. Supplemented by reference TRBV5-1 and TRBJ2-7, the full variable domain reads KAGVTQTPRYLIKTRGQQVTLSCSPISGHRSVSWYQQTPGQGLQFLFEYFSETQRNKGNFPGRFSGRQFSNSRSEMNVSTLELGDSALYLCASSFVAGGGEQYFGPGTRLTVT.

The V and J genes are TRBV6-5 and TRBJ1-3, with D unresolved. Germline assignment: CDR1 MNHEY and CDR2 SVGAGI. V gave up 8 bases and J gave up 0 bases, with 14 bases separating them. This CDR3 is 15 amino acids long. The CDR3 is CASLPRPDSGNTIYF. For the CDR3, the DNA is TGTGCCAGCCTACCCAGGCCTGACTCTGGAAACACCATATATTTT.

The rearrangement uses TRBV29-1 and TRBJ2-1; 10 positions agree with TRBD2. V was pared by 2 bases and J by 10 bases, with 14 bases of the junction left unmatched. The CDR3 is made up of 16 amino acids. From germline, CDR1 is SQVTM and CDR2 ANQGSEA. The CDR3 DNA sequence: TGCAGCGTTGAATCGGGGTGGAGCGGGAGGGCAGAAGAGCAGTTCTTC. Protein product: CSVESGWSGRAEEQFF.